The source of this T cell receptor beta chain is a study of T-cell reconstitution after alpha-beta-depleted transplantation in children. This clonotype was seen a handful of times. Germline trimming cut 1 base from V and 4 bases from J; bases unmatched to any gene: 12. The CDR3 runs 17 residues. CDR1 SGHVS and CDR2 FNYEAQ come from the germline V gene. Unique molecular identifiers were incorporated when the TCRbeta library was constructed. A single record per CDR3 protein comes from TCRdb applying MiXCR to the PCR reads. This sample has some 350,000 distinct CDR3 sequences, with around a tenth found just once.

The TCR comes from a human donor who donated a stem cell graft to a child with acute lymphoblastic leukemia. This sequence joins TRBV7-6 and TRBJ1-2; TRBD1 matches 7 bases. The sample in question was PBMCs from the stem cell graft donor, obtained from the stem cell graft. The CDR3 sequence is CASSLGGGKVLSYGYTF. The CDR3, as DNA: TGTGCCAGCAGCTTAGGAGGGGGCAAGGTTTTGAGCTATGGCTACACCTTC.